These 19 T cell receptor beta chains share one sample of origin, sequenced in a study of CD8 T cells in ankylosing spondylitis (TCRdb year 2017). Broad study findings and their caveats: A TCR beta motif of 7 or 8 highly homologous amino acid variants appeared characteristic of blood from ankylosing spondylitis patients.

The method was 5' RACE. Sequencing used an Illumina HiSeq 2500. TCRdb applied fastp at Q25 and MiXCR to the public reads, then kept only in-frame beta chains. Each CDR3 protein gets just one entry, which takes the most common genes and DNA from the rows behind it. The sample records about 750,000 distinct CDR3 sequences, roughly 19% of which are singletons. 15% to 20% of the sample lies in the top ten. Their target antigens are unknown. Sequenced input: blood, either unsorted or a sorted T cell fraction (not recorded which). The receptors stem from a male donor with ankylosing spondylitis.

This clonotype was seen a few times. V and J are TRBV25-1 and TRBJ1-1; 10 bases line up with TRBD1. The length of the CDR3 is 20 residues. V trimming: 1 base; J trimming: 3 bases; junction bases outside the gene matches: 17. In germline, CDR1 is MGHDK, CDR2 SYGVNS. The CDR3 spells CASSEFKVRGQGVADTEAFF. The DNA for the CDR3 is TGTGCCAGCAGTGAATTCAAGGTGAGAGGACAGGGGGTGGCGGACACTGAAGCTTTCTTT.

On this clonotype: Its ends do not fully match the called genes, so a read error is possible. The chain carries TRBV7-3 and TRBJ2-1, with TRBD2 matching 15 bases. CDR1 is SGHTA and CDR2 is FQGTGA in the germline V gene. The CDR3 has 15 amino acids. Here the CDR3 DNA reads TGTGCCAGCAGCTTAAGTAGGACTAGCGGGAGGGAGCAGTTTTTC. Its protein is CASSLSRTSGREQFF.

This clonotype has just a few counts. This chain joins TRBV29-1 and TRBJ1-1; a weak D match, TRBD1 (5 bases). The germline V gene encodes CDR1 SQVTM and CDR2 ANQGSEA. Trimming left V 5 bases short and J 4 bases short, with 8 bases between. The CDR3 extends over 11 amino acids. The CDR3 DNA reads TGCAGCGTTTATGGGGGCACTGAAGCTTTCTTT. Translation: CSVYGGTEAFF.

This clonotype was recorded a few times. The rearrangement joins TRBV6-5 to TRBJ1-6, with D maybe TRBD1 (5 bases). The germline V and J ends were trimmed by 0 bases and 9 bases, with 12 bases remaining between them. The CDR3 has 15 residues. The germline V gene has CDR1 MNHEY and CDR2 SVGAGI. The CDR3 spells CASSYSDIIGSPLHF. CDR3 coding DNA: TGTGCCAGCAGTTACTCGGACATAATAGGTTCACCCCTCCACTTT.

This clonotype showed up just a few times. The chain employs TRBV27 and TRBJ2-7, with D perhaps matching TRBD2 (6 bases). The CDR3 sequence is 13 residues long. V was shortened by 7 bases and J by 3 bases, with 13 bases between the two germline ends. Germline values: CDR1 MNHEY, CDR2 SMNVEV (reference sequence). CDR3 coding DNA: TGTGCCAGCAACGGGGGACCGAACTACGAGCAGTACTTC. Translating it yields CASNGGPNYEQYF.

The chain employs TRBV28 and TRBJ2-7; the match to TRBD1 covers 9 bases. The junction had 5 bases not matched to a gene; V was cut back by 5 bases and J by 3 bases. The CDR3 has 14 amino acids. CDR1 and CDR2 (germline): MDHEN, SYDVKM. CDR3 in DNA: TGTGCCAGCAGTGCGAACAGGGGGCGCTACGAGCAGTACTTC. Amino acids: CASSANRGRYEQYF.

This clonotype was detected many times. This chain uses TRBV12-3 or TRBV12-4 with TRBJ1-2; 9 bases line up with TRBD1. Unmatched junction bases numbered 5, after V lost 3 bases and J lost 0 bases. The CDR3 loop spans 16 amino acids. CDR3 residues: CASSLGQGLANYGYTF. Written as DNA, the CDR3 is TGTGCCAGCAGTTTGGGACAGGGTCTTGCTAACTATGGCTACACCTTC.

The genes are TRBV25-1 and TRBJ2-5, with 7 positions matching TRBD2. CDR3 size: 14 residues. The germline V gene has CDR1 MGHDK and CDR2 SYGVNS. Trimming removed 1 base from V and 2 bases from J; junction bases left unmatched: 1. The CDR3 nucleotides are TGTGCCAGCAGTGAATTCGGGGGGCAAGAGACCCAGTACTTC. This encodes CASSEFGGQETQYF.

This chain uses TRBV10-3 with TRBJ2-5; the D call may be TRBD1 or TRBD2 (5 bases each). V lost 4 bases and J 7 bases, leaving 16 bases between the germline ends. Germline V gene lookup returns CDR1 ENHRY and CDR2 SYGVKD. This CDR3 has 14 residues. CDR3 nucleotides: TGTGCCATCAGTGTCCCAGGGAGCGAGGGGACCCAGTACTTC. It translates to CAISVPGSEGTQYF.

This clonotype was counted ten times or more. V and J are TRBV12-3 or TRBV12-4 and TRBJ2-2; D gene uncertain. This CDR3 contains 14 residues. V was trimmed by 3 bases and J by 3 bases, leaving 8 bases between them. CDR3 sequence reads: CASSFLRDTGELFF. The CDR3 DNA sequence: TGTGCCAGCAGTTTTTTACGGGACACCGGGGAGCTGTTTTTT.

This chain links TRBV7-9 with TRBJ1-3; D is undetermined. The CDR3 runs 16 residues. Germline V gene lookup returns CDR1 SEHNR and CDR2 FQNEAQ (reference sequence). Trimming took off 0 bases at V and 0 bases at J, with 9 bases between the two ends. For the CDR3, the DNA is TGTGCCAGCAGCTTAGCCCCAGAGTACTCTGGAAACACCATATATTTT. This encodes CASSLAPEYSGNTIYF. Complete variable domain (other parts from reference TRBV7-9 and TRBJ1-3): DTGVSQNPRHKITKRGQNVTFRCDPISEHNRLYWYRQTLGQGPEFLTYFQNEAQLEKSRLLSDRFSAERPKGSFSTLEIQRTEQGDSAMYLCASSLAPEYSGNTIYFGEGSWLTVV.

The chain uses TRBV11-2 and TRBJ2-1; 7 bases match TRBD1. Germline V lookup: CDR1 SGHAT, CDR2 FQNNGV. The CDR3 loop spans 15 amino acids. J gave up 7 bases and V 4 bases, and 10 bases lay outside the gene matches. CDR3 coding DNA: TGTGCCAGCAGCTCGACCTTGGACAGGCCTAATGAGCAGTTCTTC. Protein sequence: CASSSTLDRPNEQFF.

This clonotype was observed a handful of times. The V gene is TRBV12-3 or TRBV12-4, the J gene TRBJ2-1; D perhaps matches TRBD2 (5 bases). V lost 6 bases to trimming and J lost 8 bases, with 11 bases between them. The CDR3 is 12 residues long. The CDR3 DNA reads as TGTGCCAGCAGCTACGGGGATTATGAGCAGTTCTTC. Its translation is CASSYGDYEQFF.

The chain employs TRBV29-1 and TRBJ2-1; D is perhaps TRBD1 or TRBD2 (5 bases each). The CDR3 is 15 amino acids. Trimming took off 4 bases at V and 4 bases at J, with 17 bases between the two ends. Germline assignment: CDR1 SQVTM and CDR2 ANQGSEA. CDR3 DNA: TGCAGCGTTGCCGGGGCGGGTTGGGAATACAATGAGCAGTTCTTC. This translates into CSVAGAGWEYNEQFF.

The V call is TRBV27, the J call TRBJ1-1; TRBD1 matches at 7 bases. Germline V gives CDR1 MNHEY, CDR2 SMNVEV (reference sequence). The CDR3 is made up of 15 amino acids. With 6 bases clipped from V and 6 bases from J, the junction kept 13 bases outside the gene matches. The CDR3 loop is CASSKAGTAGPEAFF. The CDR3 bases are TGTGCCAGCAGCAAAGCCGGGACAGCTGGACCTGAAGCTTTCTTT.

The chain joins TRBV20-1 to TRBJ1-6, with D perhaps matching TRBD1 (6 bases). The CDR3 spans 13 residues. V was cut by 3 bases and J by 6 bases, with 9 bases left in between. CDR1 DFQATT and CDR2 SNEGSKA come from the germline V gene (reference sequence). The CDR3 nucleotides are TGCAGTGCTAGTGGACAGTTTAATTCACCCCTCCACTTT. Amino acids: CSASGQFNSPLHF.

The chain's CDR3 is CASSQEVRGPGDTQYF. In DNA form, the CDR3 reads TGCGCCAGCAGCCAAGAGGTGCGGGGGCCAGGGGATACGCAGTATTTT. This sequence joins TRBV4-3 and TRBJ2-3; TRBD2 might be the D (7 bases). This CDR3 has 16 residues. Trimming cost V 0 bases and J 6 bases, with 16 bases left between them. The germline V gene encodes CDR1 LGHNA and CDR2 YSLEER.

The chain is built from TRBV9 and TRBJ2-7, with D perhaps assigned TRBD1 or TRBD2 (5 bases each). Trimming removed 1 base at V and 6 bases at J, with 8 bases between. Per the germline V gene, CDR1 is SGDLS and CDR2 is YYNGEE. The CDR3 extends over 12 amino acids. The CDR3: CASSVSGGEQYF. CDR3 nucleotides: TGTGCCAGCAGCGTATCTGGGGGCGAGCAGTACTTC.

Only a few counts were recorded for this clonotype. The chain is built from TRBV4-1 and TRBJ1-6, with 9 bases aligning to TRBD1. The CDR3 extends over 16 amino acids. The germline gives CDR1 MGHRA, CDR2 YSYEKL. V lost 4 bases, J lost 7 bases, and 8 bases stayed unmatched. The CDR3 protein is CASSLAVGTGNSPLHF. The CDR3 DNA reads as TGCGCCAGCAGCCTCGCAGTTGGGACAGGGAATTCACCCCTCCACTTT.